This TCR beta chain was captured by sequencing in a study of CD4+ T cells in melanoma (dated by TCRdb to about 2022). About the full investigation: The study investigated neoantigen-specific CD4+ T cells in human melanoma. The full study reports these points: According to the report, neoantigen-specific CD4+ T cells in melanoma displayed diverse differentiation states. Neoantigen-specific CD4+ T cells were reported to be correlated with the function of CD8+ T cells, macrophages and B cells.

This clone appeared a few times. This clone's antigen is unknown. No clone much larger than this one lies a single base away; base qualities are absent. The donors were people with melanoma. V loses 0 bases of germline sequence and J loses 6 bases, and the interval between the two ends is 12 bases. From the germline V gene (reference sequence), CDR1 is SGHNT and CDR2 is YYREEE. The CDR3 numbers 14 residues from cysteine through phenylalanine. Only the CDR3 part of the read is kept: 42 bases, read in frame from the first base. Library generation was performed with the immunoSEQ multiplex PCR assay. Held by TCRdb, this immuneACCESS table contains in-frame sequences only and omits some clones. Under half of the omission traces to an unresolved V gene where checked; the cause of the rest is unknown. In all, the sample holds around 6,500 clones, and approximately 64% of those were seen once. Approximately 24% of the sample is in the top ten clones.

The sequenced sample was cells from a culture (not recorded whether cultured in vitro). Recombination linked TRBV5-4 to TRBJ2-5, with the D gene call left open. The sequence was collected from a human donor with melanoma. The base sequence is TGTGCCAGCAGCTTGGGCCCCCCCACGAAGACCCAGTACTTC. Translated, it reads CASSLGPPTKTQYF.